The rows below give T cell receptor beta chains drawn from one sample of a study of breast tumors, draining lymph nodes, adjacent tissues. MiXCR was run by TCRdb on the multiplex PCR reads, yielding one entry per CDR3 protein. This sample has 200,000 to 300,000 distinct CDR3 sequences, with roughly 30% found just once. Sequencing used axillary lymph node tissue. These receptors all come from a female donor with breast cancer. Some clones in this sample may be carry-over from other donors' samples. CDR3s include the opening cysteine and the closing phenylalanine or tryptophan. D genes are given only for firm matches. Expanded clones are given a class, and other clones once, few, many or no size at all.

>17|TRBV20-1|NA|TRBJ1-2|many
TGCAGTGCTAGAGTCAATCGGAGGGATGTTACCCGCCATGGCTACACCTTC
CSARVNRRDVTRHGYTF
>13|TRBV6-2/TRBV6-3|NA|TRBJ2-7|few
TGTGCCAGCAGTTACTCGAGTGGGAGCGAGCAGTACTTC
CASSYSSGSEQYF
>15|TRBV3-1|NA|TRBJ1-6|many
TGTGCCAGCAGCCAAGAATTCAGGGGAGGTTCACCCCTCCACTTT
CASSQEFRGGSPLHF
>15|TRBV6-5|TRBD2|TRBJ2-7|many
TGTGCCAGCCAACCAGAGGGAGGGCCGGGTTACGAGCAGTACTTC
CASQPEGGPGYEQYF
>14|TRBV6-5|NA|TRBJ2-7|few
TGTGCCAGCAGTCACTCGAGAACGTCGGACGAGCAGTACTTC
CASSHSRTSDEQYF
>16|TRBV7-8|TRBD2|TRBJ2-2|many
TGTGCCAGCAGCCCAGACGGGAGGGTCGGAACCGGGGAGCTGTTTTTT
CASSPDGRVGTGELFF
>14|TRBV4-1|NA|TRBJ2-2|many
TGTGCCAGCAGCTTGGGACGGAACACCGGGGAGCTGTTTTTT
CASSLGRNTGELFF
>17|TRBV9|TRBD1|TRBJ2-6|many
TGTGCCAGCAGCGGCCGGGACAGCATCTCTGGGGCCAACGTCCTGACTTTC
CASSGRDSISGANVLTF
>15|TRBV5-1|TRBD1|TRBJ1-5|NA
TGCGCCAGCAGCCCCGGACAGGGGGCCAAACAGCCCCAGCATTTT
CASSPGQGAKQPQHF
>14|TRBV19|TRBD2|TRBJ2-2|NA
TGTGCCCGTAGTCTTTTAGCGGGGACGCGGAAGCTGTTTTTT
CARSLLAGTRKLFF
>14|TRBV7-8|NA|TRBJ1-6|many
TGTGCCAGCAGCGCCCGGCAGGGCAATTCACCCCTCCACTTT
CASSARQGNSPLHF
>12|TRBV6-1|NA|TRBJ1-2|many
TGTGCCAGCAACGGTGAATACTATGGCTACACCTTC
CASNGEYYGYTF
>12|TRBV6-1|NA|TRBJ2-3|many
TGTGCCAGCAGCGTACAGGGAGATACGCAGTATTTT
CASSVQGDTQYF
>15|TRBV27|TRBD1|TRBJ1-6|many
TGTGCCAGCAGTGGGACAGGGGTAGTTGGTTCACCCCTCCACTTT
CASSGTGVVGSPLHF
>16|TRBV20-1|NA|TRBJ2-2|NA
TGCAGTGCTAGAGCCGCCGGAGAGGGGAACACCGGGGAGCTGTTTTTT
CSARAAGEGNTGELFF
>14|TRBV27|NA|TRBJ2-2|few
TGTGCCAGCAGTTTTGGACAACACACCGGGGAGCTGTTTTTT
CASSFGQHTGELFF
>16|TRBV27|NA|TRBJ2-3|NA
TGTGCCAGCAAGATACTAGCGGGACAGGGGCCGGATACGCAGTATTTT
CASKILAGQGPDTQYF
>15|TRBV5-1|NA|TRBJ2-7|NA
TGCGCCAGCAGCTGGATGTCTGAGGGAACCTACGAGCAGTACTTC
CASSWMSEGTYEQYF
>15|TRBV9|NA|TRBJ1-2|NA
TGTGCCAGCAGCCCCGACTGGGGGAGGGGGTACGGCTACACCTTC
CASSPDWGRGYGYTF